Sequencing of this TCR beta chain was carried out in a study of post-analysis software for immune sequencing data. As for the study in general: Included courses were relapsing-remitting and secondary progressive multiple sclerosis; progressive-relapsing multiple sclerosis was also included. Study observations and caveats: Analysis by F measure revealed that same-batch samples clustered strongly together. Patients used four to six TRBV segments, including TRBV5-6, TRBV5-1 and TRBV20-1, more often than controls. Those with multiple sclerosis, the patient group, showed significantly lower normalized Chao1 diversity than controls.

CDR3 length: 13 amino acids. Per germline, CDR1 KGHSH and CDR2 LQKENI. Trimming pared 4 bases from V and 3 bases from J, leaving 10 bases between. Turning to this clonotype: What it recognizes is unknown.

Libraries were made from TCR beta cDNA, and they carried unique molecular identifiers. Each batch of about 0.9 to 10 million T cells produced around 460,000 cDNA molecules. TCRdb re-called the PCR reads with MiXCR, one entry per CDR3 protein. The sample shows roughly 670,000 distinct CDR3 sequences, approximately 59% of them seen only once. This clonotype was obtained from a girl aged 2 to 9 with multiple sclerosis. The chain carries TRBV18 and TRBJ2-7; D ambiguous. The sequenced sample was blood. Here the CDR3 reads CASSLRALYEQYF. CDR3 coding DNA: TGTGCCAGCTCACTACGGGCGCTCTACGAGCAGTACTTC.